The 18 T cell receptor beta chains reported below all come from one sample, sequenced in a study of identifying expanded T cells in peripheral blood. Sequencing used immunoSEQ multiplex PCR; TCRdb keeps in-frame clones, though not all of them. The sample has around 85,000 clones, approximately 91% seen once. The sequencing sample was made of blood. All receptors come from a person aged 18 to 70 in good health.

The chain employs TRBV29-1 and TRBJ2-3, with 11 bases identical to TRBD2. V lost 4 bases, J lost 2 bases, and 2 bases stayed unmatched. This CDR3 is built from 14 residues. The germline gives CDR1 SQVTM, CDR2 ANQGSEA. CDR3 residues: CSVGTSGLTDTQYF. The CDR3 DNA follows: TGCAGCGTTGGGACTAGCGGGCTCACAGATACGCAGTATTTT.

The count of this clone is one. V gene TRBV9 combines with J gene TRBJ2-1; D is unresolved. The germline V gene encodes CDR1 SGDLS and CDR2 YYNGEE. V shed 4 bases and J shed 2 bases, with 10 bases lying between them. The CDR3 length is 14 residues. DNA of the CDR3: TGTGCCAGCAGCCCAATGGGTCCCTACAATGAGCAGTTCTTC. It specifies CASSPMGPYNEQFF.

The chain couples TRBV9 to TRBJ2-5; 10 nucleotides agree with TRBD2. The trim removed 0 bases at V and 8 bases at J, leaving 13 bases unmatched. The V gene's germline CDR1 is SGDLS and CDR2 YYNGEE. The CDR3 extends over 17 amino acids. The CDR3 loop reads CASSVDGGSGGLTTQYF. In DNA form, the CDR3 reads TGTGCCAGCAGCGTAGATGGGGGTAGCGGGGGGTTAACAACCCAGTACTTC.

The chain recombines TRBV4-3 with TRBJ2-7, with D perhaps matching TRBD1 or TRBD2 (7 bases each). Trimming left V 2 bases short and J 7 bases short, with 18 bases between. The CDR3 runs to 15 residues. CDR1 is LGHNA and CDR2 is YSLEER in the germline V gene. The CDR3 spells CASSQNRAGGGEQYF. The CDR3, as DNA: TGCGCCAGCAGCCAAAACCGGGCAGGGGGGGGAGAGCAGTACTTC.

The V gene is TRBV5-1, the J gene TRBJ2-1; 9 bases are a match to TRBD2. J gave up 15 bases and V 0 bases, and 10 bases lay outside the gene matches. The germline gives CDR1 SGHRS, CDR2 YFSETQ. This CDR3 is built from 14 residues. This CDR3 reads CASSLELAGFQRFF. The CDR3 bases are TGCGCCAGCAGCTTGGAACTAGCGGGCTTCCAACGGTTCTTC.

The chain links TRBV7-2 to TRBJ2-3; D remains unclear. Looked up from germline, CDR1 is SGHTA and CDR2 is FQGNSA. The CDR3 totals 15 residues. The V end was cut by 1 base, the J end by 0 bases, with 8 bases between. This CDR3 is CASSLVGMSTDTQYF. CDR3 DNA: TGTGCCAGCAGCTTAGTGGGGATGAGCACAGATACGCAGTATTTT.

V is TRBV6-5 and J is TRBJ2-7; 7 bases align to TRBD2. CDR1 is MNHEY and CDR2 is SVGAGI in the germline V gene. The trim removed 5 bases at V and 5 bases at J, leaving 6 bases unmatched. The CDR3 is 13 amino acids. CDR3 in DNA: TGTGCCAGCAGTGGGCGGGAGCTCGACGAGCAGTACTTC. It specifies CASSGRELDEQYF.

The chain employs TRBV7-8 and TRBJ2-7; tentatively, D is TRBD1 or TRBD2 (6 bases each). Trimming removed 3 bases at V and 3 bases at J, with 9 bases between. Germline values: CDR1 SGHVS, CDR2 FQNEAQ. This CDR3 has 13 residues. CDR3 bases: TGTGCCAGCAGCTTTGGAGGGGGCTACGAGCAGTACTTC. Encoded protein: CASSFGGGYEQYF.

The sample holds one count of this clone. The chain has TRBV7-2 and TRBJ1-5, with D uncertain. The CDR3 has 14 amino acids. V was pared by 3 bases and J by 2 bases, with 8 bases between. Germline V gene sequence: CDR1 SGHTA, CDR2 FQGNSA. DNA of the CDR3: TGTGCCAGCAGCTTTTCCTCGGGCAATCAGCCCCAGCATTTT. It is translated as CASSFSSGNQPQHF. The complete variable domain, with remaining parts taken from reference TRBV7-2 and TRBJ1-5, reads GAGVSQSPSNKVTEKGKDVELRCDPISGHTALYWYRQSLGQGLEFLIYFQGNSAPDKSGLPSDRFSAERTGGSVSTLTIQRTQQEDSAVYLCASSFSSGNQPQHFGDGTRLSIL.

CDR3 protein: CASSLFENTEAFF. Here the CDR3 DNA reads TGTGCCAGCAGTTTATTCGAGAACACTGAAGCTTTCTTT. The chain employs TRBV27 and TRBJ1-1; no clear D gene. This CDR3 has 13 amino acids. CDR1 is MNHEY, CDR2 SMNVEV, per germline (reference sequence). Trimming removed 1 base from V and 1 base from J, with 4 bases in between.

This clone was found once. The chain recombines TRBV5-1 with TRBJ1-4; maybe TRBD1 (5 bases). Germline CDR1 reads SGHRS; CDR2 reads YFSETQ. Trimming removed 4 bases from V and 4 bases from J, with 14 bases in between. The CDR3 totals 15 residues. The CDR3 DNA reads TGCGCCAGCAGCCCCGGGACCGCCGTTAATGAAAAACTGTTTTTT. This codes for CASSPGTAVNEKLFF.

The chain carries TRBV4-2 and TRBJ1-4; D might be TRBD1 (6 bases). V was cut by 0 bases and J by 0 bases, with 11 bases left in between. The CDR3 is 17 residues long. Germline-derived CDR1 and CDR2 are LGHNA and YNFKEQ. The CDR3 nucleotides read TGTGCCAGCAGCCAAGATTCCTACAGGGCAACTAATGAAAAACTGTTTTTT. Its protein product is CASSQDSYRATNEKLFF.

The gene calls are TRBV7-3 and TRBJ2-1; D not certain. The CDR3 runs to 13 residues. CDR1 and CDR2 from the germline V gene are SGHTA and FQGTGA. The V and J ends lost 2 bases and 6 bases respectively, with 8 bases between them. CDR3 loop: CASSLYRFNEQFF. DNA for the CDR3: TGTGCCAGCAGCTTATATAGATTCAATGAGCAGTTCTTC. Drawing the rest from reference TRBV7-3 and TRBJ2-1, the complete variable domain is GAGVSQTPSNKVTEKGKYVELRCDPISGHTALYWYRQSLGQGPEFLIYFQGTGAADDSGLPNDRFFAVRPEGSVSTLKIQRTERGDSAVYLCASSLYRFNEQFFGPGTRLTVL.

The chain is built from TRBV30 and TRBJ2-7; TRBD2 matches at 7 bases. V lost 7 bases to trimming and J lost 0 bases; unmatched junction nucleotides: 9. This CDR3 has 14 residues. In germline, CDR1 is GTSNPN, CDR2 SVGIG (reference sequence). The CDR3 DNA reads as TGTGCCTCCGGGCCCGGCGGGGGCTCCTACGAGCAGTACTTC. It is translated as CASGPGGGSYEQYF.

V gene TRBV18 combines with J gene TRBJ1-2; D remains ambiguous. V lost 2 bases to trimming and J lost 3 bases, with 13 bases between them. The CDR3 sequence is 15 residues long. CDR1 is KGHSH and CDR2 is LQKENI in the germline V gene. CDR3 nucleotide sequence: TGTGCCAGCTCACCAGGGATCAGTCAGGACTATGGCTACACCTTC. Translated, it gives CASSPGISQDYGYTF.

Only one count was recorded for this clone. The rearrangement joins TRBV2 to TRBJ2-5; TRBD2 matches at 7 bases. This CDR3 is 15 amino acids long. CDR1 SNHLY and CDR2 FYNNEI come from the germline V gene. Trimming took 2 bases from V and 2 from J; bases not matched to a gene: 5. In nucleotides, the CDR3 is TGTGCCAGCAGTGAATTGGCGGGAGCACAAGAGACCCAGTACTTC. Its protein is CASSELAGAQETQYF.

This chain joins TRBV28 and TRBJ2-3; D is unresolved. Germline V gene data show CDR1 as MDHEN and CDR2 as SYDVKM. The CDR3 is 15 residues long. The V end was cut by 5 bases, the J end by 0 bases, with 12 bases between. The CDR3: CASSPALGSTDTQYF. The CDR3 DNA reads as TGTGCCAGCAGTCCCGCACTGGGCAGCACAGATACGCAGTATTTT.

V is TRBV6-1 and J is TRBJ1-5; D gene uncertain. Per the germline V gene, CDR1 is MNHNS and CDR2 is SASEGT. V lost 8 bases and J 5 bases, leaving 4 bases between the germline ends. This CDR3 is 10 amino acids long. In DNA form, the CDR3 reads TGTGCCAGCGGCCATCAGCCCCAGCATTTT. It yields the protein CASGHQPQHF.